The 9 T cell receptor beta chains given below trace back to one sample, sequenced in a study of T-cell reconstitution after alpha-beta-depleted transplantation in children. A TCRbeta library incorporating unique molecular identifiers was prepared. TCRdb reprocessed the PCR reads via MiXCR and lists one record per CDR3 protein. The sample lists about 300,000 distinct CDR3 sequences; around 9.1% were seen once. Sequencing used PBMCs, obtained before TCRalphabeta/CD19-depleted stem cell transplant. Receptors were obtained from a boy in the first two years of life with acute myeloid leukemia, due to receive a stem cell transplant.

This clonotype has ten or more counts. The chain uses TRBV20-1 and TRBJ2-7; TRBD2 matches 8 bases. With V trimmed by 3 bases and J by 2 bases, 0 bases remained unmatched. The length of the CDR3 is 12 residues. Germline loops: CDR1 DFQATT, CDR2 SNEGSKA (reference sequence). For the CDR3, the DNA is TGCAGTGCTAGCGGGAGGGCCTACGAGCAGTACTTC. This encodes CSASGRAYEQYF.

This clonotype was seen more than once but under ten times. V gene TRBV7-2 combines with J gene TRBJ1-5; D remains unclear. The germline V gene has CDR1 SGHTA and CDR2 FQGNSA. V was cut by 3 bases and J by 6 bases, with 12 bases left in between. This CDR3 contains 14 residues. This CDR3 reads CASSLAAGPQPQHF. The CDR3 bases are TGTGCCAGCAGCTTGGCGGCAGGCCCTCAGCCCCAGCATTTT.

The genes are TRBV5-1 and TRBJ2-2; 15 bases fit TRBD2. Germline CDR1 SGHRS, CDR2 YFSETQ. The ends lost 4 bases at V and 0 bases at J; junction bases unmatched: 4. This CDR3 spans 18 amino acids. CDR3 sequence: CASSLGLAGGPNTGELFF. The CDR3 region has the DNA TGCGCCAGCAGCCTGGGACTAGCGGGAGGTCCGAACACCGGGGAGCTGTTTTTT.

There are many counts of this clonotype. V and J are TRBV7-2 and TRBJ2-1; D possibly uses TRBD1 or TRBD2 (5 bases each). The CDR3 contains 15 residues. Germline loops: CDR1 SGHTA, CDR2 FQGNSA. V dropped 3 bases and J dropped 3 bases, with 12 bases sitting between them. CDR3 DNA sequence: TGTGCCAGCAGCTTCCTGGGGGAGAACTACAATGAGCAGTTCTTC. Translation gives CASSFLGENYNEQFF. The full variable domain, rest sourced from reference TRBV7-2 and TRBJ2-1, is GAGVSQSPSNKVTEKGKDVELRCDPISGHTALYWYRQSLGQGLEFLIYFQGNSAPDKSGLPSDRFSAERTGGSVSTLTIQRTQQEDSAVYLCASSFLGENYNEQFFGPGTRLTVL.

The CDR3 sequence: CASSPPVGGGMPQHF. The DNA of the CDR3 is TGTGCCAGCTCACCACCGGTTGGGGGGGGAATGCCCCAGCATTTT. V is TRBV18 and J is TRBJ1-5; perhaps TRBD1 as D (5 bases). Trimming stripped 0 bases from V and 9 bases from J, with 15 bases between. The germline V gene encodes CDR1 KGHSH and CDR2 LQKENI. This CDR3 has 15 residues.

The sample holds many counts of this clonotype. The chain is built from TRBV25-1 and TRBJ2-5; TRBD1 aligns across 7 bases. Trimming at V came to 5 bases and at J to 2 bases, leaving 8 bases not matched to a gene. CDR1 is MGHDK, CDR2 SYGVNS, per germline. CDR3 size: 15 residues. This CDR3 is CASSQTGTVQETQYF. CDR3 nucleotide sequence: TGTGCCAGCAGTCAAACCGGGACAGTGCAAGAGACCCAGTACTTC.

Many counts were recorded for this clonotype. This sequence joins TRBV12-3 or TRBV12-4 and TRBJ1-3; D uncertain. V lost 4 bases to trimming and J lost 6 bases, with 4 bases between them. The CDR3 has 11 residues. The CDR3 DNA follows: TGTGCCAGCAGTTCGGAAAACACCATATATTTT. It specifies CASSSENTIYF.

This clonotype was recorded at least ten times. The V and J genes are TRBV6-5 and TRBJ2-1; D gene uncertain. Between the trimmed V and J ends, which lost 4 bases and 4 bases, there was a span of 14 bases. CDR3 size: 15 residues. Germline V gene lookup returns CDR1 MNHEY and CDR2 SVGAGI. The CDR3 bases are TGTGCCAGCAGTTCTCCTGGACCCTTATACAATGAGCAGTTCTTC. Its protein is CASSSPGPLYNEQFF.

This clonotype occurred many times. V is TRBV5-1 and J is TRBJ2-2; TRBD2 is a possible D gene (5 bases). The V and J ends lost 2 bases and 4 bases respectively, with 12 bases between them. Per germline, CDR1 SGHRS and CDR2 YFSETQ. This CDR3 has 15 amino acids. In nucleotides, the CDR3 is TGCGCCAGCAGCTTCCTAGCATCCCTCACCGGGGAGCTGTTTTTT. Encoded protein: CASSFLASLTGELFF. Full variable domain (remainder filled in from reference TRBV5-1 and TRBJ2-2): KAGVTQTPRYLIKTRGQQVTLSCSPISGHRSVSWYQQTPGQGLQFLFEYFSETQRNKGNFPGRFSGRQFSNSRSEMNVSTLELGDSALYLCASSFLASLTGELFFGEGSRLTVL.